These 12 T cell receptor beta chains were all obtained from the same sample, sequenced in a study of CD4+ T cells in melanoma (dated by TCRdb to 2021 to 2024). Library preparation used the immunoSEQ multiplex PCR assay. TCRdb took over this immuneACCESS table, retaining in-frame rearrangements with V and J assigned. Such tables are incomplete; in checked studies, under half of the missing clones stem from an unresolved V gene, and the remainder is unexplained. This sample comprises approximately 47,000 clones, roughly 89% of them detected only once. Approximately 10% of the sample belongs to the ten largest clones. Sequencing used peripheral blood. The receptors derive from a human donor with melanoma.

CDR3 sequence: CASSTGLQSTEAFF. CDR3 in DNA: TGTGCCAGTAGTACTGGGCTCCAGAGCACTGAAGCTTTCTTT. The chain recombines TRBV19 with TRBJ1-1; D remains ambiguous. CDR3 length equals 14 residues. V lost 4 bases and J 4 bases, leaving 13 bases between the germline ends. Germline values: CDR1 LNHDA, CDR2 SQIVND (reference sequence).

The CDR3 DNA is TGTGCCATCAGCGACAGGGACTCCTACGAGCAGTACTTC. This translates into CAISDRDSYEQYF. The rearrangement uses TRBV10-3 and TRBJ2-7; 7 bases are a match to TRBD1. CDR1 is ENHRY and CDR2 is SYGVKD in the germline V gene. The CDR3 sequence is 13 residues long. V shed 6 bases and J 0 bases; nucleotides not matched to a gene: 2.

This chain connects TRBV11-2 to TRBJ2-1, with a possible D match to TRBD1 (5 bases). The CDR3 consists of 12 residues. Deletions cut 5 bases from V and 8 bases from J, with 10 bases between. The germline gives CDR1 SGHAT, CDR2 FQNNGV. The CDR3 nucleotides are TGTGCCAGCAGCGCCCAGGGTTATGAGCAGTTCTTC. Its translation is CASSAQGYEQFF.

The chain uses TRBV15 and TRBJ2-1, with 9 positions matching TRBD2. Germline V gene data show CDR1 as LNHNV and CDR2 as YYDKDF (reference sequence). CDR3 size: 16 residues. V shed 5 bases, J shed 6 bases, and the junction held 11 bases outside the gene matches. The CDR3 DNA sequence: TGTGCCACCAGCGCTCTCGGCGGGGGGGCGCGCAATGAGCAGTTCTTC. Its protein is CATSALGGGARNEQFF.

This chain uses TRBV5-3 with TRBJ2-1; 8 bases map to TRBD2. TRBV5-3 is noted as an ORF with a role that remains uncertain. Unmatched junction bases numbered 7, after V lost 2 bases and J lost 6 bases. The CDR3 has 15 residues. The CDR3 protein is CARSFRLASANEQFF. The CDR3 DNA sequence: TGTGCCAGAAGCTTTCGACTAGCGAGTGCCAATGAGCAGTTCTTC.

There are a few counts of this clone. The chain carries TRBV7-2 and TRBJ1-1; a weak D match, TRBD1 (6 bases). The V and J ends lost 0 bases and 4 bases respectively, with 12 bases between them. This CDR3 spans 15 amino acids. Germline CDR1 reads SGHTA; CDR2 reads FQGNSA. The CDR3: CASSLALGGGTEAFF. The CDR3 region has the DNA TGTGCCAGCAGCTTAGCGCTGGGAGGGGGCACTGAAGCTTTCTTT.

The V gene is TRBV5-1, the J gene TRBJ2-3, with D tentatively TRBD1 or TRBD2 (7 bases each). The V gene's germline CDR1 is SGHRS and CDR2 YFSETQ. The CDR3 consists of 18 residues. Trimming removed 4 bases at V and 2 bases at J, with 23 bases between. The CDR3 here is CASSRGGGGTRFTDTQYF. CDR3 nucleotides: TGCGCCAGCAGCAGGGGAGGGGGCGGGACCCGCTTCACAGATACGCAGTATTTT.

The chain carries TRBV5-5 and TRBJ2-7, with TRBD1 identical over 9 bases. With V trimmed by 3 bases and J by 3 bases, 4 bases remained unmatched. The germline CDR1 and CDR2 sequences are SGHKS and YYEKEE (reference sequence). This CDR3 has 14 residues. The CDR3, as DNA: TGTGCCAGCAGCTGGACAGGGGAAAACTACGAGCAGTACTTC. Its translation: CASSWTGENYEQYF.

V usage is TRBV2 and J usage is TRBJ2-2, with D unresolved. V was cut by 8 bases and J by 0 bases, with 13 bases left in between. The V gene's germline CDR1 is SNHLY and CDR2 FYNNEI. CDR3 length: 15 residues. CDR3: CASALRISNTGELFF. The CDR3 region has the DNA TGTGCCAGCGCCTTGAGGATATCGAACACCGGGGAGCTGTTTTTT.

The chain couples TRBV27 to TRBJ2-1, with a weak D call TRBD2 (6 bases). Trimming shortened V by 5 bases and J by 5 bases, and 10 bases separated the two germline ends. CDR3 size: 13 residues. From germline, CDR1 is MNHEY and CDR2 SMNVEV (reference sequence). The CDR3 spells CASSGGWDNEQFF. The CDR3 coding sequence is TGTGCCAGCAGTGGGGGGTGGGACAATGAGCAGTTCTTC.

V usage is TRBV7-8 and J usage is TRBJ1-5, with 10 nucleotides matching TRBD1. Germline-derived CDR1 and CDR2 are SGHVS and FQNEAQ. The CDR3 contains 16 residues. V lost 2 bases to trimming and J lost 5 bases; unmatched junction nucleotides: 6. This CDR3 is CASSLYRDRGDQPQHF. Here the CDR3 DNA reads TGTGCCAGCAGCTTATATCGGGACAGGGGAGATCAGCCCCAGCATTTT.

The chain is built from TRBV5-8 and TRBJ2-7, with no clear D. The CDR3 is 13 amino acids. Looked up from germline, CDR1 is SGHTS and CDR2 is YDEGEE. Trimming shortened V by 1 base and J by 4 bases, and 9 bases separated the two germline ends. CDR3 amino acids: CASSLPALYEQYF. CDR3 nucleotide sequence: TGTGCCAGCAGCTTGCCCGCGTTATACGAGCAGTACTTC.